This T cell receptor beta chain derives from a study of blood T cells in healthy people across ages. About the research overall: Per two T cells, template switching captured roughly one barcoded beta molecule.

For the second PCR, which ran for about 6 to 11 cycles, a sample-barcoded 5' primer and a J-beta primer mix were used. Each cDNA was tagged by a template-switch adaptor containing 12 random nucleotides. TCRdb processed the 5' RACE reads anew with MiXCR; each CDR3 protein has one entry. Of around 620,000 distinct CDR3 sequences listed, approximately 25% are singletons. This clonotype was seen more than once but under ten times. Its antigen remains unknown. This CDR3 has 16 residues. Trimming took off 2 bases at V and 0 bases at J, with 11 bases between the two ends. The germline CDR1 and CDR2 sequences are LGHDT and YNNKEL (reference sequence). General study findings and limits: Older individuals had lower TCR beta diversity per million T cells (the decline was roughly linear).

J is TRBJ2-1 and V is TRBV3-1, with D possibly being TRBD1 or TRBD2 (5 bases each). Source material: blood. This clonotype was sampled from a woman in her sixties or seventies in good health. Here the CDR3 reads CASSQRDGRSYNEQFF. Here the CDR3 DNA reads TGTGCCAGCAGCCAACGGGACGGCCGCTCCTACAATGAGCAGTTCTTC.